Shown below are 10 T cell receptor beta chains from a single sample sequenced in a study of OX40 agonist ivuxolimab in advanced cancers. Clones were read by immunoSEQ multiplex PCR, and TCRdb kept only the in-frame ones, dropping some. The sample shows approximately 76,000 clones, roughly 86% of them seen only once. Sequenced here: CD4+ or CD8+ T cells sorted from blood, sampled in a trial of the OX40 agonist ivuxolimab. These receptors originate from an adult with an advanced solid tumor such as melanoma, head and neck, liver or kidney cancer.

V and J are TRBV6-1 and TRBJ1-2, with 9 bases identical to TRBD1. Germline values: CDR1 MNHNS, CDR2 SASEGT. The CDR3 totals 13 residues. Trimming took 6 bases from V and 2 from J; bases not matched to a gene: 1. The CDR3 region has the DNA TGTGCCAGCAGGGGGACAGGGAACTATGGCTACACCTTC. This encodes CASRGTGNYGYTF.

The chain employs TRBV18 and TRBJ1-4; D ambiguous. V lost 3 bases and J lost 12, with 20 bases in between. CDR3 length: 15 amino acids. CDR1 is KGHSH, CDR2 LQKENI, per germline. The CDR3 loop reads CASSPTGDAGGELFF. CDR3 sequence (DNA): TGTGCCAGCTCACCGACGGGCGACGCCGGTGGGGAACTGTTTTTT.

The CDR3 loop is CASSLASSYNEQFF. For the CDR3, the DNA is TGTGCCAGCAGTTTAGCGAGCTCCTACAATGAGCAGTTCTTC. The chain carries TRBV27 and TRBJ2-1; D call uncertain. The germline V gene encodes CDR1 MNHEY and CDR2 SMNVEV (reference sequence). The CDR3 is 14 residues long. Deletions cut 2 bases from V and 0 bases from J, with 5 bases between.

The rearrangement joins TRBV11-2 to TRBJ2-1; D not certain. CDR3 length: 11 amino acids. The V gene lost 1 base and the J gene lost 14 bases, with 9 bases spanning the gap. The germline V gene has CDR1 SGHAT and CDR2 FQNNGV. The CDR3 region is CASSLGLEEFF. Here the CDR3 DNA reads TGTGCCAGCAGCTTAGGGTTGGAAGAGTTCTTC.

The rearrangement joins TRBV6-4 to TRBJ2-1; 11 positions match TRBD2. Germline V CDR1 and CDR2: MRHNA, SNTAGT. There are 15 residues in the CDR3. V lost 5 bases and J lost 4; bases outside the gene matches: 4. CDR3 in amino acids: CASSLAGGLYNEQFF. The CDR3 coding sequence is TGTGCCAGCAGTCTAGCGGGGGGATTATACAATGAGCAGTTCTTC.

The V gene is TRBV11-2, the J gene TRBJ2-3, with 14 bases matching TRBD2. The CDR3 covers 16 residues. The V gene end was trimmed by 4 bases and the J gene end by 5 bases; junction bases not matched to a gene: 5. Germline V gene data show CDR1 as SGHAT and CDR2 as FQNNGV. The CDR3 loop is CASSWGLAGARDTQYF. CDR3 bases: TGTGCCAGCAGCTGGGGACTAGCGGGAGCGAGAGATACGCAGTATTTT.

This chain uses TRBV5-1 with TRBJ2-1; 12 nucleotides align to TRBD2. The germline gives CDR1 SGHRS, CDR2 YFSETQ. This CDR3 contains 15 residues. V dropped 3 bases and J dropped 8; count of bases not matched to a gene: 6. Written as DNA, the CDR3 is TGCGCCAGCAGCTCCCTAGCGGGGGGGCCGCATGAGCAGTTCTTC. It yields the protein CASSSLAGGPHEQFF.

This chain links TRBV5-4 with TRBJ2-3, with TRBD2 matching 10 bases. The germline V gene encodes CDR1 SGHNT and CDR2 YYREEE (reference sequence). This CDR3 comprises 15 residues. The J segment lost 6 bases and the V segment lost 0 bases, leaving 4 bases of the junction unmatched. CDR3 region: CASSLALAGTDTQYF. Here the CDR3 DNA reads TGTGCCAGCAGCTTGGCACTAGCGGGGACGGATACGCAGTATTTT.

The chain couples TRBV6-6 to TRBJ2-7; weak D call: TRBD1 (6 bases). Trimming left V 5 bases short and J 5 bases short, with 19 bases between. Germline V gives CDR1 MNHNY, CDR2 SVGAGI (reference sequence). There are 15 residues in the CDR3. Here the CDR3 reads CASSGQRGGKNEQYF. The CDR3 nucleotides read TGTGCCAGCAGTGGGCAGAGAGGGGGTAAGAACGAGCAGTACTTC.

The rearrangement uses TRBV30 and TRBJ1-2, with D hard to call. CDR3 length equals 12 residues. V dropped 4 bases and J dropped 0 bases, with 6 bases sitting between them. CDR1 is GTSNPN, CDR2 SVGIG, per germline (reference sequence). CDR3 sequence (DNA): TGTGCCTGGACAGAGTCTAACTATGGCTACACCTTC. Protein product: CAWTESNYGYTF.